The 26 T cell receptor beta chains below were found in one sample sequenced in a study of blood T cell repertoires in COVID-19. Clones were sequenced by immunoSEQ multiplex PCR, and TCRdb holds only the in-frame ones, with some missing. This table has approximately 220,000 clones, roughly four fifths appearing once. Sequenced: peripheral blood. The origin of the receptors is a young woman who had recovered from COVID-19.

The gene calls are TRBV4-1 and TRBJ2-2, with 7 bases fitting TRBD1. With 4 bases clipped from V and 5 bases from J, the junction kept 10 bases outside the gene matches. CDR3 length: 16 residues. Per the germline V gene, CDR1 is MGHRA and CDR2 is YSYEKL. The CDR3 DNA follows: TGCGCCAGCAGCCCTACAGACAGGGAAGAAACCGGGGAGCTGTTTTTT. Translation gives CASSPTDREETGELFF.

This clone was seen a handful of times. J is TRBJ1-5 and V is TRBV6-1; D unresolved. Trimming cost V 3 bases and J 2 bases, with 8 bases left between them. Germline loops: CDR1 MNHNS, CDR2 SASEGT. The CDR3 loop spans 14 amino acids. Here the CDR3 reads CASSEPQGNQPQHF. The DNA for the CDR3 is TGTGCCAGCAGTGAGCCCCAGGGCAATCAGCCCCAGCATTTT.

V and J are TRBV7-9 and TRBJ2-7; no definite D call. CDR3 length: 13 amino acids. CDR1 is SEHNR and CDR2 is FQNEAQ in the germline V gene (reference sequence). V was clipped by 5 bases and J by 2 bases, with 10 bases between them. The CDR3 is CASSPLPTYEQYF. DNA of the CDR3: TGTGCCAGCAGCCCCCTGCCTACCTACGAGCAGTACTTC.

This clone is a singleton in its sample. This chain links TRBV28 with TRBJ2-1; 7 bases are a match to TRBD2. Per germline, CDR1 MDHEN and CDR2 SYDVKM. The trim removed 7 bases at V and 6 bases at J, leaving 18 bases unmatched. The CDR3 is 17 amino acids. The CDR3 nucleotides read TGTGCCAGCATTGATCCACTAAGACTAGCTGCTCCCAATGAGCAGTTCTTC. It codes for CASIDPLRLAAPNEQFF.

The chain has TRBV5-1 and TRBJ1-1; unclear D gene. From germline, CDR1 is SGHRS and CDR2 YFSETQ. CDR3 length: 15 amino acids. Between the trimmed V and J ends, which lost 0 bases and 1 base, there was a span of 10 bases. CDR3 DNA sequence: TGCGCCAGCAGCTTGGTACTGCGGGAGAACACTGAAGCTTTCTTT. This gives the protein CASSLVLRENTEAFF.

The rearrangement links TRBV6-5 to TRBJ1-2; unclear D gene. The germline gives CDR1 MNHEY, CDR2 SVGAGI. The CDR3 spans 12 residues. Trimming shortened V by 6 bases and J by 4 bases, and 9 bases separated the two germline ends. The CDR3 loop reads CASRQSGYGYTF. The DNA of the CDR3 is TGTGCCAGCAGACAGAGCGGCTATGGCTACACCTTC.

This clone was detected only once. The chain uses TRBV19 and TRBJ1-6; the D is unclear. CDR3 length equals 12 residues. CDR1 and CDR2 from the germline V gene are LNHDA and SQIVND (reference sequence). The germline V and J ends were trimmed by 4 bases and 5 bases, with 3 bases remaining between them. CDR3: CASSTDNSPLHF. Written as DNA, the CDR3 is TGTGCCAGTAGTACCGATAATTCACCCCTCCACTTT.

The gene calls are TRBV18 and TRBJ1-1; no definite D call. The V gene lost 3 bases and the J gene lost 1 base, with 12 bases spanning the gap. The V gene's germline CDR1 is KGHSH and CDR2 LQKENI. This CDR3 spans 15 amino acids. This chain's CDR3 is CASSPSLTGNTEAFF. CDR3 DNA: TGTGCCAGCTCACCGTCTCTGACGGGGAACACTGAAGCTTTCTTT.

As to this clone: The germline gene is not matched at one end of the junction; a read error may be the cause. The chain links TRBV28 to TRBJ1-5; TRBD1 is a possible D gene (5 bases). This CDR3 comprises 13 residues. Germline V gives CDR1 MDHEN, CDR2 SYDVKM. The CDR3 reads CASSAGWDQPQHF. The CDR3 nucleotides read TGTGCCAGCAGTGCAGGGTGGGATCAACCCCAGCATTTT.

In its sample, this clone was seen once. The J gene is TRBJ2-5, the V gene TRBV5-1; no clear D. The V end was cut by 1 base, the J end by 1 base, with 8 bases between. This CDR3 has 14 residues. CDR1 SGHRS and CDR2 YFSETQ come from the germline V gene. Here the CDR3 reads CASSLMNSQETQYF. CDR3 DNA: TGCGCCAGCAGCTTGATGAACAGCCAAGAGACCCAGTACTTC.

This clone was counted a single time. The chain combines TRBV3-1 (or the pseudogene TRBV3-2) with TRBJ1-3; D possibly corresponds to TRBD1 (6 bases). The V and J ends lost 1 base and 4 bases respectively, with 17 bases between them. CDR1 LGHDT and CDR2 YNNKEL come from the germline V gene (reference sequence). The CDR3 contains 17 residues. CDR3 sequence reads: CASSQGIMGRGGNTIYF. In DNA form, the CDR3 reads TGTGCCAGCAGCCAAGGAATCATGGGCAGGGGAGGAAACACCATATATTTT.

V is TRBV4-1 and J is TRBJ1-2; D is possibly TRBD1 (6 bases). The germline gives CDR1 MGHRA, CDR2 YSYEKL. With 0 bases removed from V and 5 bases from J, the gap between germline ends came to 19 bases. The length of the CDR3 is 17 residues. The CDR3 region has the DNA TGCGCCAGCAGCCAAGAGGCGATTGGGGGCGCAGCGTATGGCTACACCTTC. This codes for CASSQEAIGGAAYGYTF.

V usage is TRBV3-1 (or the pseudogene TRBV3-2) and J usage is TRBJ2-2; the D gene is possibly TRBD2 (5 bases). V was pared by 0 bases and J by 6 bases, with 11 bases between. Germline V lookup: CDR1 LGHDT, CDR2 YNNKEL (reference sequence). The CDR3 is 15 residues long. CDR3: CASSQDSTSSGELFF. The CDR3 region has the DNA TGTGCCAGCAGCCAAGATAGTACTAGTTCCGGGGAGCTGTTTTTT.

Of note for this clone: One end of the junction fails to match germline, which may point to a read error. The rearrangement joins TRBV10-1 to TRBJ2-7, with 13 bases matching TRBD2. Germline loops: CDR1 WNHNN, CDR2 SYGVQD (reference sequence). The CDR3 consists of 8 residues. CDR3 sequence reads: CAGTSGNF. The DNA for the CDR3 is TGCGCCGGGACTAGCGGGAACTTC.

The rearrangement joins TRBV27 to TRBJ2-5; 7 bases are shared with TRBD1. J was trimmed by 4 bases and V by 4 bases; bases with no gene match: 6. Per germline, CDR1 MNHEY and CDR2 SMNVEV (reference sequence). CDR3 length: 14 amino acids. The DNA of the CDR3 is TGTGCCAGCAGTTCGGACAGGTCGGGAGAGACCCAGTACTTC. Translation: CASSSDRSGETQYF.

A few counts support this clone. The J gene is TRBJ2-7, the V gene TRBV11-1, with 7 bases lining up with TRBD1. V lost 5 bases, J lost 4 bases, and 2 bases stayed unmatched. This CDR3 has 12 amino acids. Germline loops: CDR1 SGHAT, CDR2 FQDESV (reference sequence). CDR3 sequence: CASSLGQYEQYF. For the CDR3, the DNA is TGTGCCAGCAGCCTGGGACAGTACGAGCAGTACTTC.

The chain employs TRBV7-3 and TRBJ2-5, with 7 positions matching TRBD2. The germline CDR1 and CDR2 sequences are SGHTA and FQGTGA. V trimming: 2 bases; J trimming: 5 bases; junction bases outside the gene matches: 11. The CDR3 runs to 16 residues. For the CDR3, the DNA is TGTGCCAGCAGCTTATTCGCTAGCGGTGGATGGGAGACCCAGTACTTC. It is translated as CASSLFASGGWETQYF.

V and J are TRBV28 and TRBJ2-3, with D perhaps TRBD2 (6 bases). V was trimmed by 2 bases and J by 0 bases, leaving 18 bases between them. CDR1 and CDR2 from the germline V gene are MDHEN and SYDVKM. The CDR3 is made up of 18 amino acids. The DNA of the CDR3 is TGTGCCAGCAGTTTAAACGGGGGAGGCTTCCTTAGCACAGATACGCAGTATTTT. Encoded protein: CASSLNGGGFLSTDTQYF.

The chain is built from TRBV6-4 and TRBJ1-1; 9 bases fit TRBD1. The CDR3 covers 15 residues. The V gene end was trimmed by 0 bases and the J gene end by 5 bases; junction bases not matched to a gene: 4. Germline CDR1 is MRHNA and CDR2 is SNTAGT. For the CDR3, the DNA is TGTGCCAGCAGTGACTCGAGGACAGGGGTAACTGAAGCTTTCTTT. It is translated as CASSDSRTGVTEAFF.

This clone was counted once. This sequence joins TRBV5-6 and TRBJ1-1, with no clear D. Germline V gives CDR1 SGHDT, CDR2 YYEEEE. The CDR3 runs 13 residues. V was clipped by 4 bases and J by 6 bases, with 13 bases between them. As DNA, the CDR3 is TGTGCCAGCAGCCAGATGGCAGGCGCTGAAGCTTTCTTT. Its protein is CASSQMAGAEAFF.

The rearrangement joins TRBV28 to TRBJ2-5; no clear D gene. V lost 4 bases, J lost 7 bases, and 10 bases lay in between. Germline V gives CDR1 MDHEN, CDR2 SYDVKM. The CDR3 contains 12 residues. CDR3 sequence (DNA): TGTGCCAGCAGTTCCTCGACTGGGACCCAGTACTTC. Its translation is CASSSSTGTQYF.

The rearrangement links TRBV30 to TRBJ2-3; TRBD2 agrees at 14 bases. Trimming cost V 2 bases and J 8 bases; bases outside gene matches: 9. This CDR3 is 16 amino acids long. CDR1 is GTSNPN and CDR2 is SVGIG in the germline V gene (reference sequence). CDR3 sequence reads: CAWSPAGLAGGGTQYF. CDR3 nucleotides: TGTGCCTGGAGTCCTGCCGGACTAGCGGGAGGAGGTACGCAGTATTTT.

The V gene is TRBV6-1, the J gene TRBJ2-1; D uncertain. The V and J ends lost 0 bases and 4 bases respectively, with 4 bases between them. Germline V lookup: CDR1 MNHNS, CDR2 SASEGT. The CDR3 runs 13 residues. The CDR3 loop is CASSEARYNEQFF. CDR3 nucleotide sequence: TGTGCCAGCAGTGAAGCTCGTTACAATGAGCAGTTCTTC.

This clone is a singleton in its sample. The rearrangement uses TRBV30 and TRBJ1-2; 9 bases fit TRBD1. V trimming: 1 base; J trimming: 7 bases; junction bases outside the gene matches: 7. The CDR3 has 14 residues. Germline CDR1 and CDR2: GTSNPN and SVGIG (reference sequence). This chain's CDR3 is CAWSAGTGLAGYTF. The CDR3 coding sequence is TGTGCCTGGAGTGCCGGGACAGGGCTGGCTGGCTACACCTTC.

This clone appeared once. The rearrangement joins TRBV11-2 to TRBJ2-2; no reliable D call. This CDR3 contains 13 residues. Germline CDR1 SGHAT, CDR2 FQNNGV. The V and J ends lost 1 base and 6 bases respectively, with 6 bases between them. The CDR3, as DNA: TGTGCCAGCAGCTTAGTCGCGGCCGGGGAGCTGTTTTTT. Encoded protein: CASSLVAAGELFF.

Here the CDR3 DNA reads TGTGCCTGGAGTGTAGAGGGAGGGCCCTACGAGCAGTACTTC. It codes for CAWSVEGGPYEQYF. The rearrangement links TRBV30 to TRBJ2-7; the match to TRBD2 covers 7 bases. Germline V gene lookup returns CDR1 GTSNPN and CDR2 SVGIG (reference sequence). The CDR3 covers 14 residues. Losses at the gene ends were 0 bases for V and 2 bases for J; bases not matched to a gene: 4. The full variable domain, its missing parts supplied by reference TRBV30 and TRBJ2-7, is SQTIHQWPATLVQPVGSPLSLECTVEGTSNPNLYWYRQAAGRGLQLLFYSVGIGQISSEVPQNLSASRPQDRQFILSSKKLLLSDSGFYLCAWSVEGGPYEQYFGPGTRLTVT.